The entry below describes one TCR beta chain. This clonotype was recorded at least ten times. Its antigen has not been determined. No base qualities exist here, and no much larger clone lies one base off it. The sample is drawn from a study of T cells in Graves' hyperthyroidism and ophthalmopathy (dated by TCRdb to about 2019). Regarding the research as a whole: Peripheral blood was sampled at the time of initial diagnosis, prior to any treatment. A discovery cohort of roughly 100 patients, 43 with Graves' ophthalmopathy and fewer than 65 with stable Graves' hyperthyroidism, was used to find distinguishing TCR V-J signatures. Prospective prediction of ophthalmopathy was tested in an independent validation cohort consisting of some 19 hyperthyroidism patients and over 15 patients who later progressed to ophthalmopathy. The roughly 100 discovery patients were randomly split 7:3 into training and test sets. In addition, the study compared T-cell repertoires in thyroid tissue and in blood from about six Graves' hyperthyroidism patients. Once sampling was done, hyperthyroidism patients were given methimazole at a starting dose of 30 mg daily, whereas ophthalmopathy patients were given high-dose intravenous methylprednisolone. TCR Vbeta CDR3 sequencing of 140 or so peripheral blood samples (around 45 ophthalmopathy, roughly 74 hyperthyroidism and some 17 progressor patients) is reported in the paper. Beyond this particular receptor, the publication reports: Most expanded thyroid clonotypes (frequency above 0.001) were also detected in blood, suggesting blood repertoires may reflect thyroid immune responses. In validation, the model predicted progression to ophthalmopathy with roughly 70% sensitivity and roughly 75% specificity, a median of 6.5 months before onset. Sample size was not statistically predetermined, and blinding of investigators to group allocation was not performed. A 13 V-J signature model separated ophthalmopathy from stable hyperthyroidism, with approximately 87% sensitivity and 81% to 83% specificity in cross-validation and 80%/75% in testing.

Moderately to severely active disease, a Clinical Activity Score of at least 3, a NOSPECS grade of at least 4, and a duration under 3 months were present in ophthalmopathy patients. Patients with uncontrolled infections, other autoimmune diseases, pregnancy or lactation were excluded. Diagnoses relied on clinical symptoms, serum thyroxine and TRAb, thyroid ultrasound and orbital computed tomography. Ficoll-Paque density gradient centrifugation was used to isolate PBMCs from 9.5 to 10 ml of fresh peripheral blood. Trizol reagent was used to extract total RNA, and RNA quality was then checked on an Agilent 2100 Bioanalyzer. The TCR beta CDR3 regions were amplified from RNA transcripts. For the first round of RT-PCR on the TCR CDR3, the HTBI primer set was used together with the Qiagen OneStep RT-PCR kit. A second multiplex PCR round built the libraries, followed by size selection and purification. Sequencing of the libraries was done on an Illumina HiSeq2000 using paired-end 100 bp reads. Concerning the study's data processing: Raw data were processed with SOAPnuke, discarding reads with adapters, uncalled bases, mean Phred below 15, or no exact constant-primer or identifier match. COPE v1.2.5 was used to merge the high-quality paired reads, and each unique nucleotide sequence was defined as a clonotype. MiTCR v1.1 was used to align clonotypes to the IMGT TRBV, TRBD and TRBJ reference segments. The analysis included only V-J combinations with a frequency above 0.0001, which together covered roughly 99% of the repertoires. A TCS score was defined as the ratio between F50 (clonal expansion) and ExV (chaos), using BLOSUM62-based TCRdist between CDR3 peptides within each V-J. Welch's t-statistics and random forest reduced roughly 500 V-J features to roughly 13, which were used in a naive Bayes classifier (R e1071). In TCRdb, the public reads were trimmed at Q25 with fastp and aligned with MiXCR, with productive beta chains retained. Each CDR3 protein appears once, grouped with its most common genes and DNA. The V and J calls come from TCRdb's annotation, not from the publication. Counted in this sample were hundreds of thousands of distinct CDR3 sequences; roughly 14% of them appeared once. The ten largest clonotypes hold approximately 13% of the sample.

Sequencing was done on a sample of blood. This sequence originates from a man aged 18 to 29 with Graves' ophthalmopathy.

The CDR3 is CASSRRGVGQPQHF. The DNA is TGTGCCAGCAGCCGAAGGGGTGTCGGTCAGCCCCAGCATTTT. The chain couples TRBV13 to TRBJ1-5; TRBD1 is a possible D gene, resting on 5 matching bases. Reading the germline V gene (reference sequence) gives CDR1 PRHDT and CDR2 FYEKMQ. Its CDR3 holds 14 amino acids, cysteine through phenylalanine. The CDR3 DNA has 42 bases and is translated from base 1. V is pared back by 5 bases and J by 6 bases, with 14 bases lying between the germline termini.